This T cell receptor beta chain originates from a study of lymphopenia after photon versus proton radiotherapy. Points on this clone: As yet, its antigen is unknown.

The assay was immunoSEQ multiplex PCR, and TCRdb's table has in-frame clones only and misses some. This sample has about 60,000 clones, with 70% to 85% found just once. Study-wide findings and caveats: Survival link was tested only in deceased patients; proton benefit remains a possibility. Proton therapy kept repertoires fairly stable, unlike photons, which gained effector/memory cells. Oligoclonal CD8+ Temra expansion after nadir drove photon patients' diversity drop. In patients who died, overall survival fell as post-nadir TCR diversity dropped more.

J was trimmed by 8 bases and V by 6 bases; bases with no gene match: 1. This CDR3 comprises 12 residues. Germline V lookup: CDR1 MNHEY, CDR2 SVGAGI. The V gene is TRBV6-5, the J gene TRBJ2-1; 10 nucleotides match TRBD1. The receptor was isolated from a man aged 55 to 69 with pancreatic cancer. Sequenced here: peripheral blood, sampled from a patient treated with proton-based radiotherapy. CDR3 sequence: CASRTGGHEQFF. Here the CDR3 DNA reads TGTGCCAGCAGGACAGGGGGCCATGAGCAGTTCTTC.